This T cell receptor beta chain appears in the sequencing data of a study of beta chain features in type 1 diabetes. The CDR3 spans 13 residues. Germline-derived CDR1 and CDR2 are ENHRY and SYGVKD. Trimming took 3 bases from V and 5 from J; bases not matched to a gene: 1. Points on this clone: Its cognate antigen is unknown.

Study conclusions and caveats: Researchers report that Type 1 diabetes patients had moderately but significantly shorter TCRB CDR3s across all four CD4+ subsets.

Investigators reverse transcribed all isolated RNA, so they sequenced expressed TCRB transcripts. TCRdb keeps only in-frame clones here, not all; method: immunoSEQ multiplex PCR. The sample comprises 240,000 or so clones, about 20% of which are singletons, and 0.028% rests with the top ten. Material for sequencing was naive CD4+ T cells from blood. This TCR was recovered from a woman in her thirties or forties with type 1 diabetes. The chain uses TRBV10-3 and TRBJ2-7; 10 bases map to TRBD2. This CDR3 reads CAISDGTSDEQYF. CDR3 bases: TGTGCCATCAGTGACGGGACTAGCGACGAGCAGTACTTC.